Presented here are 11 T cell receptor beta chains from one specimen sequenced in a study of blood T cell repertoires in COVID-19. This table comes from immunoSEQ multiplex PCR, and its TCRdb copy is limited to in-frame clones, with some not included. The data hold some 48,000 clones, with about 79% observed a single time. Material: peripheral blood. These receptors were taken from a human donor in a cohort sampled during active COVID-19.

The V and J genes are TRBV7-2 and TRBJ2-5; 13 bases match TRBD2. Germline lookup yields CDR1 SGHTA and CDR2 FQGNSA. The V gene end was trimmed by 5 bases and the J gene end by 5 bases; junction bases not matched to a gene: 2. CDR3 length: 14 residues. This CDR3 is CASSGTSGMETQYF. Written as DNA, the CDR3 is TGTGCCAGCAGCGGGACTAGCGGGATGGAGACCCAGTACTTC.

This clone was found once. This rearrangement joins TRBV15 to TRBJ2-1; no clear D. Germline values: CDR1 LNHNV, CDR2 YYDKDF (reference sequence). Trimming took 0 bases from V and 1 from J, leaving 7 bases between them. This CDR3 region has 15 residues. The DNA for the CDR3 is TGTGCCACCAGCAGAGATCGCGATTCCTACAATGAGCAGTTCTTC. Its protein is CATSRDRDSYNEQFF.

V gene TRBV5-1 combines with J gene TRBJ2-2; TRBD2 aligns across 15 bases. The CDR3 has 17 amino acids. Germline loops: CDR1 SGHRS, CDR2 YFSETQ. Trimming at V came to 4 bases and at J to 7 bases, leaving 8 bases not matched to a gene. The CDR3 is CASSRGLAGGPDGELFF. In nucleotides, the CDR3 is TGCGCCAGCAGCAGAGGACTAGCGGGAGGGCCGGACGGGGAGCTGTTTTTT.

The CDR3 region is CASSFPTGGYTDTQYF. The CDR3 nucleotides read TGTGCCAGCAGCTTTCCTACAGGGGGATACACAGATACGCAGTATTTT. The V gene is TRBV11-1, the J gene TRBJ2-3; TRBD1 matches at 8 bases. The ends lost 3 bases at V and 2 bases at J; junction bases unmatched: 7. CDR3 length: 16 residues. Germline CDR1 and CDR2: SGHAT and FQDESV (reference sequence).

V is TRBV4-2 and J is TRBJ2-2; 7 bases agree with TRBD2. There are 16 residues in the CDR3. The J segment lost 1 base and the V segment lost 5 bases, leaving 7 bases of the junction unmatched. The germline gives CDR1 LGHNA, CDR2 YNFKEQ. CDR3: CASSYRDYLNTGELFF. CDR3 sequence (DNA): TGTGCCAGCAGCTATCGGGACTACCTGAACACCGGGGAGCTGTTTTTT.

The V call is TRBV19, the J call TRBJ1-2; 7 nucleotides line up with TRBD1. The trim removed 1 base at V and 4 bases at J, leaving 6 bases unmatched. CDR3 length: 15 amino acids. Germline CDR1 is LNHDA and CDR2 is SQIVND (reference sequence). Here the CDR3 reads CASSIAPDRFYGYTF. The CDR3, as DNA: TGTGCCAGTAGTATAGCCCCGGACAGGTTCTATGGCTACACCTTC.

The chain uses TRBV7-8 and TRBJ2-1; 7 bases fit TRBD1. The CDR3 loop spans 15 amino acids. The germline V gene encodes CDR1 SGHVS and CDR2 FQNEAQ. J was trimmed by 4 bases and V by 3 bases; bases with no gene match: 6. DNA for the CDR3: TGTGCCAGCAGCTTGCAACCGGGACAGTACAATGAGCAGTTCTTC. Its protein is CASSLQPGQYNEQFF. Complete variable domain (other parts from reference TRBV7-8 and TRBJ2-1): GAGVSQSPRYKVAKRGQDVALRCDPISGHVSLFWYQQALGQGPEFLTYFQNEAQLDKSGLPSDRFFAERPEGSVSTLKIQRTQQEDSAVYLCASSLQPGQYNEQFFGPGTRLTVL.

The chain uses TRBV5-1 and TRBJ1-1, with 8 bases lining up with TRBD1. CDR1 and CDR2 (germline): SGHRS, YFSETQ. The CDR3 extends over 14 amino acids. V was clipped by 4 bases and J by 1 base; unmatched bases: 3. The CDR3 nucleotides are TGCGCCAGCAGCCCCGGACAGGGGAACACTGAAGCTTTCTTT. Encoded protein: CASSPGQGNTEAFF.

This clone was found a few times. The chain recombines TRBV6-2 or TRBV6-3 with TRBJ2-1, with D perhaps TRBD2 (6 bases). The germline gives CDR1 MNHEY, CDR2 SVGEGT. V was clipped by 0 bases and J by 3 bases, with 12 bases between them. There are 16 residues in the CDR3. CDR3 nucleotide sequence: TGTGCCAGCAGTTACTCGGGGGGAGGACTCTACAATGAGCAGTTCTTC. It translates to CASSYSGGGLYNEQFF.

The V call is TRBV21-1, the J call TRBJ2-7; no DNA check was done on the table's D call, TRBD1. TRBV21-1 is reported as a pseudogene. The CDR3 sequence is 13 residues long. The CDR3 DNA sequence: TGTGCCAGCAAAACCAAGACAGGCGGCGAGCAGTACTTC. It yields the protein CASKTKTGGEQYF.

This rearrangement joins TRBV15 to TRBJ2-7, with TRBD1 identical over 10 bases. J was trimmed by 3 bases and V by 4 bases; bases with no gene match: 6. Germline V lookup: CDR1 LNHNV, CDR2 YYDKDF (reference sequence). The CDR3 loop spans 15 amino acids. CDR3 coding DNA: TGTGCCACCAGCACGCGACAGGGGGCAGACTACGAGCAGTACTTC. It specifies CATSTRQGADYEQYF.